This is a list of T cell receptor beta chains from one sample in a study of cytomegalovirus exposure and HLA in healthy donors. Assay: immunoSEQ multiplex PCR; the TCRdb copy retains only in-frame clones and omits some. The repertoire holds 100,000 to 120,000 clones, with roughly 90% as singletons. The sequenced sample consisted of PBMCs. These receptors came from a woman younger than 45 in good health and CMV-seropositive. Both conserved end residues are part of each CDR3. D genes are given only for firm matches. Not every row has a clone size; where given, it reads once, few, many or a size class.

J,size,length,D,V,CDR3,DNA
TRBJ1-2,NA,14,TRBD1,TRBV11-2,CASSWDRTNYGYTF,TGTGCCAGCAGTTGGGACAGAACTAACTATGGCTACACCTTC
TRBJ2-7,NA,11,NA,TRBV28,CARESSYEQYF,TGTGCCAGAGAGAGCTCCTACGAGCAGTACTTC
TRBJ2-2,NA,14,TRBD1,TRBV7-9,CASSLGTDTGELFF,TGTGCCAGCAGCTTGGGGACAGACACCGGGGAGCTGTTTTTT
TRBJ2-5,NA,13,TRBD1,TRBV10-3,CAISGQGTETQYF,TGTGCCATCAGTGGACAGGGCACAGAGACCCAGTACTTC
TRBJ1-1,NA,13,NA,TRBV5-6,CASSYGRAGATFF,TGTGCCAGCAGCTACGGCCGGGCAGGGGCCACTTTCTTT
TRBJ1-4,NA,16,NA,TRBV10-3,CAISESQGGTNEKLFF,TGTGCCATCAGTGAGTCGCAGGGAGGCACTAATGAAAAACTGTTTTTT
TRBJ1-5,few,17,TRBD1,TRBV10-2,CASSEWQGAGGNQPQHF,TGCGCCAGCAGTGAGTGGCAGGGGGCGGGAGGCAATCAGCCCCAGCATTTT
TRBJ2-6,NA,13,NA,TRBV29-1,CSVDISGANVLTF,TGCAGCGTTGATATCTCTGGGGCCAACGTCCTGACTTTC
TRBJ1-6,few,16,TRBD1,TRBV4-1,CASSQAGGTGFSPLHF,TGCGCCAGCAGCCAAGCAGGGGGGACAGGGTTTTCACCCCTCCACTTT
TRBJ1-1,NA,15,TRBD1,TRBV7-9,CASSSGTGVNTEAFF,TGTGCCAGCAGCTCCGGGACAGGCGTTAACACTGAAGCTTTCTTT
TRBJ1-6,few,13,NA,TRBV6-1,CASSEQGGSPLHF,TGTGCCAGCAGTGAACAGGGCGGCTCACCCCTCCACTTT
TRBJ2-7,NA,15,TRBD1,TRBV5-4,CASSNRQGDPYEQYF,TGTGCCAGCAGCAACCGACAGGGCGACCCCTACGAGCAGTACTTC
TRBJ2-3,NA,13,NA,TRBV5-1,CASSGTSTDTQYF,TGCGCCAGCAGTGGGACTAGCACAGATACGCAGTATTTT
TRBJ2-1,few,14,TRBD2,TRBV7-3,CASSPGLGFTEQFF,TGTGCCAGCAGCCCGGGACTAGGATTCACTGAGCAGTTCTTC
TRBJ2-7,NA,15,NA,TRBV5-6,CASSLQGRELYEQYF,TGTGCCAGCAGCCTACAGGGTAGAGAACTTTACGAGCAGTACTTC
TRBJ2-1,NA,11,NA,TRBV20-1,CSASFRWEQFF,TGCAGTGCTAGTTTTCGGTGGGAGCAGTTCTTC
TRBJ2-1,NA,16,TRBD2,TRBV28,CASNSAGTRSGNEQFF,TGTGCCAGCAATTCTGCCGGGACTAGAAGTGGCAATGAGCAGTTCTTC
TRBJ2-7,few,16,TRBD2,TRBV4-2,CASSLGLTGGHYEQYF,TGTGCCAGCAGCCTGGGGCTAACGGGGGGGCACTACGAGCAGTACTTC
TRBJ2-3,NA,14,TRBD2,TRBV5-1,CASSRGSGTDTQYF,TGCGCCAGCAGCCGCGGGAGCGGCACAGATACGCAGTATTTT
TRBJ1-4,NA,15,NA,TRBV7-6,CASSLRGVTNEKLFF,TGTGCCAGCAGCTTAAGGGGCGTAACTAATGAAAAACTGTTTTTT
TRBJ2-5,NA,16,NA,TRBV27,CASSLLAGGPGETQYF,TGTGCCAGCAGTTTGTTGGCAGGGGGGCCGGGAGAGACCCAGTACTTC
TRBJ2-7,NA,12,NA,TRBV28,CASSHSSYEQYF,TGTGCCAGCAGCCACAGCTCCTACGAGCAGTACTTC
TRBJ2-1,few,14,TRBD2,TRBV19,CASSIQGGRINQFF,TGTGCCAGTAGTATACAGGGCGGGAGGATCAATCAGTTCTTC